In its sample, the clone carrying this T cell receptor (beta chain) was seen many times. Its antigen is not identified. The data belong to a study of T cell repertoires in cytomegalovirus infection. Study overall: Newly reported HLA-C-restricted and thoroughly characterized HLA-B-restricted CMV epitopes were employed. Indications of both CMV infection and matching HLA type were provided by public TCR beta signatures.

From the reads, TCRdb called clonotypes with MiXCR, one entry per CDR3 protein. In the table there are approximately 120,000 distinct CDR3 sequences, more than 30% of which are singletons. Study conclusions and caveats: The study identified carriers of CMV plus the relevant HLA from cumulative public TCR beta family frequency. The ex vivo response was dominated by HLA-C-restricted CMV-specific TCR beta clonotypes.

Germline V gene sequence: CDR1 SNHLY, CDR2 FYNNEI. The V end lost 0 bases, the J end lost 7 bases, and 10 bases lay between the germline ends. The CDR3 covers 15 residues. The V call is TRBV2, the J call TRBJ1-6; unclear D gene. Source: CD8+ T cells from cultured PBMCs, taken from culture after CMV antigen stimulation. The clonotype was recovered from a human donor in good health (CMV status not recorded). Some clones in this sample may be carry-over from other donors' samples. CDR3 nucleotide sequence: TGTGCCAGCAGTGAAGCTACGGACTTCAATTCACCCCTCCACTTT. This sequence encodes CASSEATDFNSPLHF.